Following are 25 T cell receptor beta chains from one sample sequenced in a study of OX40 agonist ivuxolimab in advanced cancers. Some clones are missing from TCRdb's copy, which holds only in-frame ones; the method was immunoSEQ multiplex PCR. The sample contains around 50,000 clones, about four fifths of which appear only once. The specimen comprised CD4+ or CD8+ T cells sorted from blood, sampled in a trial of the OX40 agonist ivuxolimab. All receptors derive from an adult with an advanced solid tumor such as melanoma, head and neck, liver or kidney cancer.

The chain uses TRBV28 and TRBJ2-6, with a possible D match to TRBD2 (7 bases). The CDR3 is 16 residues long. CDR1 and CDR2 (germline): MDHEN, SYDVKM. Trimming shortened V by 8 bases and J by 4 bases, and 18 bases separated the two germline ends. The CDR3 sequence: CASGGGGNPGANVLTF. CDR3 DNA: TGTGCCAGCGGGGGAGGGGGTAATCCCGGGGCCAACGTCCTGACTTTC.

This clone was counted once. The chain has TRBV5-6 and TRBJ1-4; possible D gene TRBD1, 5 bases. CDR3 size: 18 residues. Looked up from germline, CDR1 is SGHDT and CDR2 is YYEEEE. Trimming removed 3 bases from V and 0 bases from J, with 18 bases in between. CDR3 DNA sequence: TGTGCCAGCAGCTCTTACCGGGACCGAACTACAACTAATGAAAAACTGTTTTTT. Encoded protein: CASSSYRDRTTTNEKLFF.

This clone has a handful of counts. This chain's CDR3 is CASSALHGVTDTQYF. As DNA, the CDR3 is TGTGCCAGCAGTGCCCTACACGGAGTCACAGATACGCAGTATTTT. The chain is built from TRBV6-1 and TRBJ2-3, with D hard to call. Germline CDR1 reads MNHNS; CDR2 reads SASEGT. Deletions cut 4 bases from V and 2 bases from J, with 13 bases between. CDR3 size: 15 residues.

The chain couples TRBV2 to TRBJ2-5; D gene unclear. The CDR3 loop spans 15 amino acids. V shed 2 bases and J shed 2 bases, with 12 bases lying between them. Germline loops: CDR1 SNHLY, CDR2 FYNNEI. The CDR3 DNA is TGTGCCAGCAGTGAACCGGGTGGGGTGCAAGAGACCCAGTACTTC. It codes for CASSEPGGVQETQYF.

The chain carries TRBV4-3 and TRBJ1-2; no firm D call. Germline V gives CDR1 LGHNA, CDR2 YSLEER. Trimming took off 4 bases at V and 0 bases at J, with 15 bases between the two ends. The CDR3 loop spans 16 amino acids. CDR3 coding DNA: TGCGCCAGCAGCCCTCAAGAGGCCCCTACTAACTATGGCTACACCTTC. As protein: CASSPQEAPTNYGYTF.

This chain links TRBV7-2 with TRBJ1-1; no clear D gene. The CDR3 runs 14 residues. Trimming left V 5 bases short and J 1 base short, with 11 bases between. Germline assignment: CDR1 SGHTA and CDR2 FQGNSA. The DNA of the CDR3 is TGTGCCAGCAGCCCCGGAGCGGCGAACACTGAAGCTTTCTTT. It encodes CASSPGAANTEAFF.

The rearrangement joins TRBV5-1 to TRBJ2-1, with D hard to call. Germline V gives CDR1 SGHRS, CDR2 YFSETQ. The CDR3 contains 15 residues. V was pared by 5 bases and J by 1 base, with 13 bases between. This chain's CDR3 is CASREGTRSYNEQFF. The CDR3 DNA reads TGCGCCAGCAGAGAAGGTACGAGGTCCTACAATGAGCAGTTCTTC.

The rearrangement uses TRBV18 and TRBJ1-1; D might be TRBD1 (5 bases). Germline CDR1 reads KGHSH; CDR2 reads LQKENI. V lost 2 bases to trimming and J lost 3 bases, with 10 bases between them. The CDR3 is 14 amino acids. The CDR3 bases are TGTGCCAGCTCACCAGCGGGGCGCGACACTGAAGCTTTCTTT. It codes for CASSPAGRDTEAFF.

The chain employs TRBV7-8 and TRBJ1-6; tentatively, D is TRBD1 (6 bases). Germline CDR1 SGHVS, CDR2 FQNEAQ. The V and J ends lost 2 bases and 7 bases respectively, with 15 bases between them. The CDR3 is 16 amino acids. CDR3 sequence: CASSLFRTGRNSPLHF. Written as DNA, the CDR3 is TGTGCCAGCAGCTTATTCCGCACAGGGCGCAATTCACCCCTCCACTTT.

This clone appeared a few times. The rearrangement links TRBV7-2 to TRBJ1-2, with 8 bases aligning to TRBD1. V dropped 5 bases and J dropped 7; count of bases not matched to a gene: 21. Germline V gene lookup returns CDR1 SGHTA and CDR2 FQGNSA. CDR3 size: 18 residues. CDR3 nucleotide sequence: TGTGCCAGCAGCCTCGGGGTAATGCTTGGACAGGGAAAGATTGGCTACACCTTC. Translation: CASSLGVMLGQGKIGYTF.

The V call is TRBV19, the J call TRBJ2-3; D gene unclear. The CDR3 contains 12 residues. With 2 bases removed from V and 4 bases from J, the gap between germline ends came to 4 bases. Germline lookup yields CDR1 LNHDA and CDR2 SQIVND (reference sequence). CDR3: CASSINPDTQYF. CDR3 bases: TGTGCCAGTAGTATAAACCCAGATACGCAGTATTTT. Variable domain in full (rest from reference TRBV19 and TRBJ2-3): DGGITQSPKYLFRKEGQNVTLSCEQNLNHDAMYWYRQDPGQGLRLIYYSQIVNDFQKGDIAEGYSVSREKKESFPLTVTSAQKNPTAFYLCASSINPDTQYFGPGTRLTVL.

This chain links TRBV27 with TRBJ1-3; D is ambiguous. This CDR3 region has 15 residues. Germline assignment: CDR1 MNHEY and CDR2 SMNVEV (reference sequence). CDR3 residues: CVLLLSGGPGNTIYF. CDR3 bases: TGTGTCTTACTTCTCTCCGGCGGACCGGGAAACACCATATATTTT.

The chain joins TRBV25-1 to TRBJ2-1; D is ambiguous. The CDR3 spans 13 residues. Trimming pared 7 bases from V and 0 bases from J, leaving 7 bases between. Germline V lookup: CDR1 MGHDK, CDR2 SYGVNS. The CDR3 protein is CASTTRSYNEQFF. CDR3 nucleotides: TGTGCCAGCACAACACGCTCCTACAATGAGCAGTTCTTC.

The chain has TRBV30 and TRBJ1-4; 7 nucleotides match TRBD1. The J segment lost 4 bases and the V segment lost 3 bases, leaving 5 bases of the junction unmatched. This CDR3 is 14 amino acids long. The germline V gene has CDR1 GTSNPN and CDR2 SVGIG (reference sequence). The CDR3 is CAWRRGTDNEKLFF. CDR3 DNA: TGTGCCTGGAGGCGGGGGACAGATAATGAAAAACTGTTTTTT.

This clone was seen a single time. The gene calls are TRBV9 and TRBJ2-3; D ambiguous. V lost 4 bases and J lost 1, with 7 bases in between. This CDR3 spans 13 amino acids. Germline V CDR1 and CDR2: SGDLS, YYNGEE. The CDR3 loop reads CASSISGTDTQYF. CDR3 nucleotides: TGTGCCAGCAGCATTTCGGGCACAGATACGCAGTATTTT. The full variable domain, completed using reference TRBV9 and TRBJ2-3, is DSGVTQTPKHLITATGQRVTLRCSPRSGDLSVYWYQQSLDQGLQFLIQYYNGEERAKGNILERFSAQQFPDLHSELNLSSLELGDSALYFCASSISGTDTQYFGPGTRLTVL.

The chain employs TRBV7-6 and TRBJ2-1; 10 nucleotides align to TRBD2. Germline-derived CDR1 and CDR2 are SGHVS and FNYEAQ. This CDR3 contains 16 residues. Trimming removed 5 bases from V and 7 bases from J; junction bases left unmatched: 11. Written as DNA, the CDR3 is TGTGCCAGCAGCCTCCAGCGGGAGGGCCTTGGAAATGAGCAGTTCTTC. The encoded protein is CASSLQREGLGNEQFF.

The V call is TRBV5-1, the J call TRBJ1-6; a possible D gene is TRBD1 (6 bases). This CDR3 has 15 residues. V was pared by 4 bases and J by 9 bases, with 17 bases between. Germline assignment: CDR1 SGHRS and CDR2 YFSETQ. CDR3 sequence reads: CASSPRDIGISPLHF. The CDR3 nucleotides read TGCGCCAGCAGCCCCCGGGACATTGGGATTTCACCCCTCCACTTT.

The chain combines TRBV5-1 with TRBJ1-5, with no clear D. In germline, CDR1 is SGHRS, CDR2 YFSETQ. The CDR3 contains 13 residues. Trimming cost V 5 bases and J 5 bases, with 11 bases left between them. The DNA of the CDR3 is TGCGCCAGCAGGTTCTCAGGAGATCAGCCCCAGCATTTT. It encodes CASRFSGDQPQHF.

The chain recombines TRBV4-2 with TRBJ2-2; 16 nucleotides match TRBD2. V dropped 5 bases and J dropped 0; count of bases not matched to a gene: 6. Germline assignment: CDR1 LGHNA and CDR2 YNFKEQ. The length of the CDR3 is 19 residues. CDR3 sequence: CASSRPGLAGGTNTGELFF. CDR3 in DNA: TGTGCCAGCAGCAGACCGGGACTAGCGGGAGGGACGAACACCGGGGAGCTGTTTTTT.

This clone was observed once. This chain uses TRBV19 with TRBJ1-3; D unclear. Germline-derived CDR1 and CDR2 are LNHDA and SQIVND (reference sequence). This CDR3 has 14 residues. Trimming took 7 bases from V and 0 from J, leaving 10 bases between them. CDR3 DNA: TGTGCCAGTATGGGATGGGGCTCTGGAAACACCATATATTTT. Translating it yields CASMGWGSGNTIYF. Using reference TRBV19 and TRBJ1-3 for the parts outside the CDR3, the full variable domain is DGGITQSPKYLFRKEGQNVTLSCEQNLNHDAMYWYRQDPGQGLRLIYYSQIVNDFQKGDIAEGYSVSREKKESFPLTVTSAQKNPTAFYLCASMGWGSGNTIYFGEGSWLTVV.

The chain is built from TRBV29-1 and TRBJ2-3; D ambiguous. The CDR3 runs to 14 residues. CDR1 SQVTM and CDR2 ANQGSEA come from the germline V gene. Trimming stripped 4 bases from V and 2 bases from J, with 13 bases between. CDR3 DNA: TGCAGCGTTGCGTCTACGTTCTCCACAGATACGCAGTATTTT. Translating gives CSVASTFSTDTQYF.

The CDR3: CASSIQQNEKLFF. The CDR3 bases are TGTGCCAGTAGCATCCAACAGAATGAAAAACTGTTTTTT. The chain recombines TRBV19 with TRBJ1-4; D is unclear. The CDR3 consists of 13 residues. Per germline, CDR1 LNHDA and CDR2 SQIVND (reference sequence). The V end was cut by 6 bases, the J end by 5 bases, with 10 bases between.

J is TRBJ1-1 and V is TRBV6-6; D is possibly TRBD1 (6 bases). The germline CDR1 and CDR2 sequences are MNHNY and SVGAGI (reference sequence). This CDR3 contains 15 residues. The V and J ends lost 6 bases and 1 base respectively, with 15 bases between them. The CDR3: CASSITGSKNTEAFF. In DNA, the CDR3 is TGTGCCAGCAGCATTACAGGGTCAAAGAACACTGAAGCTTTCTTT.

This chain connects TRBV28 to TRBJ2-7; 10 positions match TRBD1. V dropped 5 bases and J dropped 4; count of bases not matched to a gene: 2. This CDR3 is 13 amino acids long. CDR1 MDHEN and CDR2 SYDVKM come from the germline V gene. As DNA, the CDR3 is TGTGCCAGCAGTCGACAGGGGGCTTACGAGCAGTACTTC. Residues: CASSRQGAYEQYF.

The chain is built from TRBV6-6 and TRBJ1-5, with D unclear. The CDR3 extends over 15 amino acids. In germline, CDR1 is MNHNY, CDR2 SVGAGI (reference sequence). V lost 8 bases, J lost 7 bases, and 21 bases lay in between. CDR3 DNA: TGTGCCAGCGGACTATGGAACGACCCCGAGCAGCCCCAGCATTTT. It specifies CASGLWNDPEQPQHF.